This T cell receptor (beta chain) was obtained from a study of T cell repertoires in cytomegalovirus infection. This CDR3 comprises 13 residues. The germline V gene encodes CDR1 MDHEN and CDR2 SYDVKM. Trimming took 6 bases from V and 9 from J, leaving 16 bases between them. TCRdb recomputed calls from the reads with MiXCR, one row per CDR3 protein. The sample yields about 180,000 distinct CDR3 sequences, 14% seen once. A few counts support this clonotype. Sequenced: PBMCs. The rearrangement joins TRBV28 to TRBJ2-3; D not resolved. This receptor was obtained from a human donor in good health (CMV status not recorded). Some clones in this sample may be carry-over from other donors' samples. The CDR3 reads CASRSPGRITQYF. The CDR3 DNA reads TGTGCCAGCAGGTCTCCCGGACGGATAACGCAGTATTTT. Full variable domain (rest looked up from reference TRBV28 and TRBJ2-3): DVKVTQSSRYLVKRTGEKVFLECVQDMDHENMFWYRQDPGLGLRLIYFSYDVKMKEKGDIPEGYSVSREKKERFSLILESASTNQTSMYLCASRSPGRITQYFGPGTRLTVL.